Below, 14 T cell receptor beta chains from the same sample are listed, as sequenced in a study of shared clonotypes between healthy human individuals (dated by TCRdb to 2018 to 2020). CD8 naive samples consisted of CD45RO-negative cells that were positively selected for CCR7, yielding a CD45RA+CCR7+ population without TemRA cells. The library relied on the immunoSEQ multiplex PCR assay. TCRdb retrieved this table from immuneACCESS and kept in-frame rearrangements only. Not all clones are present; in checked studies, unresolved V genes account for under half, and no reason is known for the remainder. For this sample there are about 2.1 million clones; around 93% appear just once. The ten biggest clones cover 1.5% to 2% of the sample. Sequencing input: naive CD8+ T cells from PBMCs. This sample's cell subset or site label indicates: CD45RA+CCR7+. Receptors originate from a man between 18 and 35 years old in good health. Some clones in this sample may be carry-over from other donors' samples.

Here the CDR3 DNA reads TGCGCCAGCAGCCAAGACAGGGTGAGCGCCGGGGAGCTGTTTTTT. This translates into CASSQDRVSAGELFF. J is TRBJ2-2 and V is TRBV4-1; TRBD1 is a possible D gene (5 bases). This CDR3 has 15 residues. Germline CDR1 and CDR2: MGHRA and YSYEKL. V was pared by 0 bases and J by 6 bases, with 11 bases between.

The chain carries TRBV6-6 and TRBJ2-1; 9 bases line up with TRBD2. The germline CDR1 and CDR2 sequences are MNHNY and SVGAGI (reference sequence). The ends lost 0 bases at V and 9 bases at J; junction bases unmatched: 9. The CDR3 is 16 residues long. Written as DNA, the CDR3 is TGTGCCAGCAGTTACTCCTCCGGGACTAGCACTGCTGAGCAGTTCTTC. Translating it yields CASSYSSGTSTAEQFF.

The rearrangement links TRBV7-9 to TRBJ2-2; a possible D gene is TRBD1 (5 bases). The germline V and J ends were trimmed by 8 bases and 1 base, with 20 bases remaining between them. CDR3 length equals 17 residues. Germline V gene sequence: CDR1 SEHNR, CDR2 FQNEAQ (reference sequence). CDR3 region: CASQGYGGKKNTGELFF. CDR3 bases: TGTGCCAGCCAGGGATATGGCGGAAAGAAGAACACCGGGGAGCTGTTTTTT. Together with reference TRBV7-9 and TRBJ2-2, the CDR3 gives the full variable domain: DTGVSQNPRHKITKRGQNVTFRCDPISEHNRLYWYRQTLGQGPEFLTYFQNEAQLEKSRLLSDRFSAERPKGSFSTLEIQRTEQGDSAMYLCASQGYGGKKNTGELFFGEGSRLTVL.

CDR3 in DNA: TGTGCCACCAGCAGAGGAGCGACTAGCGCCCTCAACCACGAGCAGTACTTC. Translated: CATSRGATSALNHEQYF. J is TRBJ2-7 and V is TRBV15; 8 bases match TRBD2. Unmatched junction bases numbered 13, after V lost 1 base and J lost 5 bases. CDR3 length: 17 residues. Looked up from germline, CDR1 is LNHNV and CDR2 is YYDKDF (reference sequence).

This chain joins TRBV5-1 and TRBJ2-7; TRBD1 aligns across 11 bases. Looked up from germline, CDR1 is SGHRS and CDR2 is YFSETQ. The CDR3 length is 13 residues. V shed 5 bases, J shed 6 bases, and the junction held 4 bases outside the gene matches. CDR3 residues: CASSGTGGSEQYF. The CDR3 DNA is TGCGCCAGCAGTGGGACAGGGGGTTCCGAGCAGTACTTC.

The rearrangement uses TRBV7-7 and TRBJ2-2; D gene uncertain. Germline assignment: CDR1 SSHAT and CDR2 FNYEAQ (reference sequence). CDR3 length: 13 amino acids. V gave up 5 bases and J gave up 3 bases, with 7 bases separating them. CDR3 DNA: TGTGCCAGCAGCGCAAACTACACCGGGGAGCTGTTTTTT. Amino acid sequence: CASSANYTGELFF.

V and J are TRBV7-9 and TRBJ2-7; no clear D. The CDR3 runs 11 residues. Germline loops: CDR1 SEHNR, CDR2 FQNEAQ (reference sequence). V lost 5 bases and J 4 bases, leaving 6 bases between the germline ends. The CDR3 DNA reads as TGTGCCAGCAGCCCAATGTACGAGCAGTACTTC. Its protein is CASSPMYEQYF.

This rearrangement joins TRBV7-6 to TRBJ2-2; 15 bases agree with TRBD2. The CDR3 covers 21 residues. Germline trimming cut 1 base from V and 4 bases from J; bases unmatched to any gene: 13. CDR1 and CDR2 (germline): SGHVS, FNYEAQ. In DNA, the CDR3 is TGTGCCAGCAGCTTAGGAGTGGGGACTAGCGGGAGGCTACAGAGCACCGGGGAGCTGTTTTTT. Translated, it gives CASSLGVGTSGRLQSTGELFF.

J is TRBJ2-7 and V is TRBV4-3; 8 nucleotides agree with TRBD1. V lost 4 bases, J lost 6 bases, and 11 bases stayed unmatched. The CDR3 runs to 15 residues. Germline CDR1 LGHNA, CDR2 YSLEER. The CDR3 here is CASSPHRTGSIEQYF. CDR3 nucleotides: TGCGCCAGCAGCCCCCATCGGACAGGGAGCATCGAGCAGTACTTC.

As to this clone: Within the sample, other DNA sequences also encode this same CDR3. This chain joins TRBV29-1 and TRBJ2-2; no firm D call. This CDR3 is built from 12 residues. V was trimmed by 5 bases and J by 1 base, leaving 5 bases between them. Germline lookup yields CDR1 SQVTM and CDR2 ANQGSEA. CDR3 DNA: TGCAGCGTTCGCAGGAACACCGGGGAGCTGTTTTTT. Encoded protein: CSVRRNTGELFF.

This clone was found once. The same CDR3 arises from other DNA sequences in this sample as well. The chain combines TRBV27 with TRBJ1-1; 8 positions match TRBD1. Trimming removed 3 bases from V and 2 bases from J; junction bases left unmatched: 2. This CDR3 contains 14 residues. CDR1 is MNHEY, CDR2 SMNVEV, per germline (reference sequence). CDR3 nucleotide sequence: TGTGCCAGCAGTTTTACAGGGGGAAACACTGAAGCTTTCTTT. Translated: CASSFTGGNTEAFF.

This rearrangement joins TRBV30 to TRBJ1-3; no definite D call. V shed 2 bases and J shed 0 bases, with 2 bases lying between them. This CDR3 is built from 12 residues. Germline values: CDR1 GTSNPN, CDR2 SVGIG (reference sequence). DNA for the CDR3: TGTGCCTGGAGTCCCTCTGGAAACACCATATATTTT. This gives the protein CAWSPSGNTIYF.

The V call is TRBV4-1, the J call TRBJ1-1, with TRBD1 identical over 8 bases. CDR1 and CDR2 (germline): MGHRA, YSYEKL. With 5 bases clipped from V and 6 bases from J, the junction kept 17 bases outside the gene matches. The CDR3 has 17 amino acids. The CDR3 region is CASSTISYRQGIPEAFF. The DNA of the CDR3 is TGCGCCAGCAGCACTATAAGCTACCGACAGGGGATCCCTGAAGCTTTCTTT.

V gene TRBV28 combines with J gene TRBJ2-7, with 10 bases matching TRBD1. Unmatched junction bases numbered 5, after V lost 3 bases and J lost 0 bases. This CDR3 region has 16 residues. Germline V CDR1 and CDR2: MDHEN, SYDVKM. CDR3 sequence: CASSFHRDRGSYEQYF. The CDR3 bases are TGTGCCAGCAGTTTTCACCGGGACAGGGGCTCCTACGAGCAGTACTTC.